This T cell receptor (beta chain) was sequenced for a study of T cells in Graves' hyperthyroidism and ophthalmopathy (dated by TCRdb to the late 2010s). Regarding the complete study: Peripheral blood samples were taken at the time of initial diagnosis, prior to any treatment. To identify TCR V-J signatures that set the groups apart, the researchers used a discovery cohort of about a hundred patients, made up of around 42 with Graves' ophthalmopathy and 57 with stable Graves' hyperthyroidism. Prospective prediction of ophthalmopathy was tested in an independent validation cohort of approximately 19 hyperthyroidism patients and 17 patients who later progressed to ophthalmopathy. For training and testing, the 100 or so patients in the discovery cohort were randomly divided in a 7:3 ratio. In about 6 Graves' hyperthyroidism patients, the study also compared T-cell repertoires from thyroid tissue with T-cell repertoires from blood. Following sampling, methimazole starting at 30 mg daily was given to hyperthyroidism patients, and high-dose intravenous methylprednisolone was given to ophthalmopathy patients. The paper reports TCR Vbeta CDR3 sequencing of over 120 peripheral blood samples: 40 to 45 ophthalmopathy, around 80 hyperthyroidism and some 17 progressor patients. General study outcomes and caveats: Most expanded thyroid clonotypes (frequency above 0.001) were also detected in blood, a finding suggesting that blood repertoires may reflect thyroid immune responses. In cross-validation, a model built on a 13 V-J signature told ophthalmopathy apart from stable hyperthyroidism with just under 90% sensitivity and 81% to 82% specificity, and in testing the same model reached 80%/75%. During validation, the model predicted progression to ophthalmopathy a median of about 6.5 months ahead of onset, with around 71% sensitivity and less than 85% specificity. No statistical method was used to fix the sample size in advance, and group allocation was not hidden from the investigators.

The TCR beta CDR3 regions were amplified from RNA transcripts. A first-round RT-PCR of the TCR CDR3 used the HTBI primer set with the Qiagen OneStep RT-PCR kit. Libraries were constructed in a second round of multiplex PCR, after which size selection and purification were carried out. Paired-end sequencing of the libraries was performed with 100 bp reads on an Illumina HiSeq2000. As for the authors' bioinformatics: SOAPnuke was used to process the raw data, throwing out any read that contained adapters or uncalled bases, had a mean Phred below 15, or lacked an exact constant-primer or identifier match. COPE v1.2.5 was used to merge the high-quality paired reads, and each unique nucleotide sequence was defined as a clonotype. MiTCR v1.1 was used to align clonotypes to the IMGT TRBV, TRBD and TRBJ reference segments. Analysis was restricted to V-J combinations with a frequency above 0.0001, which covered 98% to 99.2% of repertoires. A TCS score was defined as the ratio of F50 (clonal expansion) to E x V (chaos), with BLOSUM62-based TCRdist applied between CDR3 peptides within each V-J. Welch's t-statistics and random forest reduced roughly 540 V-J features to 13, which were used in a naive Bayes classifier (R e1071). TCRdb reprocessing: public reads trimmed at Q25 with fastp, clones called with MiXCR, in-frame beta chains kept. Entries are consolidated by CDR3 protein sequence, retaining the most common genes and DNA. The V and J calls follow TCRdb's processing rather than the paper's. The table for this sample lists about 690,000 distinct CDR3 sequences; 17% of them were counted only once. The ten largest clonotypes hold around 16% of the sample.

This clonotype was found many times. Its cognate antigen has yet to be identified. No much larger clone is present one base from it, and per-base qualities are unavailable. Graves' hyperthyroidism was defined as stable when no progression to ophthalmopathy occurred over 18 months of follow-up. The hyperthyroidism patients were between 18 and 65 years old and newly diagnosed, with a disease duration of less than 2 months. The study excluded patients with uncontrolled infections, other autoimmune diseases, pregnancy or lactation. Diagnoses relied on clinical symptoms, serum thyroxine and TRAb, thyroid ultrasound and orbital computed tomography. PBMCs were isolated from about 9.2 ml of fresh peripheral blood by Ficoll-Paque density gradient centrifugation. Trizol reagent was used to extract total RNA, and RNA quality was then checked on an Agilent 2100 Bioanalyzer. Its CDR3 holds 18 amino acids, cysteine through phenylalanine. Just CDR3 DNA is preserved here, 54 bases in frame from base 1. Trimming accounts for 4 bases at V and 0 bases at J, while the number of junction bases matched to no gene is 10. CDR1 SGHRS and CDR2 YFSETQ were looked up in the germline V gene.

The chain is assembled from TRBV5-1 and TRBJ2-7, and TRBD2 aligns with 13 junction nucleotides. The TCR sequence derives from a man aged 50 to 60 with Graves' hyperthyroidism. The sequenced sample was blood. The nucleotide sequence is TGCGCCAGCAGCATACCGGGACTAGCGGGACTTAGCTCCTACGAGCAGTACTTC. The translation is CASSIPGLAGLSSYEQYF.